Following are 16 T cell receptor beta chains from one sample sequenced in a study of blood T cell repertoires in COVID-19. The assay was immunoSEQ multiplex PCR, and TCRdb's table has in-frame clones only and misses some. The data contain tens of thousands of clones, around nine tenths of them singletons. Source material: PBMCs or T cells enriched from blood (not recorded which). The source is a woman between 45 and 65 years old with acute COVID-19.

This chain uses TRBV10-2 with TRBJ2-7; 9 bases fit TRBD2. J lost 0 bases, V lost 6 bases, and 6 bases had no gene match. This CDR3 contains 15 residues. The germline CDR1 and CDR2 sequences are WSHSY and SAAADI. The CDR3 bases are TGCGCCAGCAGCTGGACTAGCGAGAGCTCCTACGAGCAGTACTTC. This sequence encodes CASSWTSESSYEQYF.

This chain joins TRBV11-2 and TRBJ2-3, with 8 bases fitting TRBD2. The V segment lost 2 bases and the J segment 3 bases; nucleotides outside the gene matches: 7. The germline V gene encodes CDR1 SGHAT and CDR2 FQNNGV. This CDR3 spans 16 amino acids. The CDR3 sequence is CASSLNAQRETDTQYF. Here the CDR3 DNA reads TGTGCCAGCAGCTTAAACGCCCAGCGGGAGACAGATACGCAGTATTTT. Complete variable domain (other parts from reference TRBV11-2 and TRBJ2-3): EAGVAQSPRYKIIEKRQSVAFWCNPISGHATLYWYQQILGQGPKLLIQFQNNGVVDDSQLPKDRFSAERLKGVDSTLKIQPAKLEDSAVYLCASSLNAQRETDTQYFGPGTRLTVL.

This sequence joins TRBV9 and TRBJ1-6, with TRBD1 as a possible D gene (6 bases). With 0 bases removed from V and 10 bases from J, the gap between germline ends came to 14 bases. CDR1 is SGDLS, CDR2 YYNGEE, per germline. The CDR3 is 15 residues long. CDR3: CASSVGGGSESPLHF. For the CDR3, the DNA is TGTGCCAGCAGCGTAGGTGGGGGCTCGGAATCACCCCTCCACTTT.

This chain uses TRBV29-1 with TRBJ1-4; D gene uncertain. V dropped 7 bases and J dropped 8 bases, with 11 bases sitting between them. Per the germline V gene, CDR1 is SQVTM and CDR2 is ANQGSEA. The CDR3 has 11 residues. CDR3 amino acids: CSARLGEKLFF. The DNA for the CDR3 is TGCAGCGCCAGACTCGGAGAAAAACTGTTTTTT.

The CDR3: CASSRGPGEGRHEQYF. For the CDR3, the DNA is TGTGCCAGCAGCCGGGGACCGGGAGAGGGTCGTCACGAGCAGTACTTC. The chain has TRBV3-1 (or the pseudogene TRBV3-2) and TRBJ2-7, with D perhaps TRBD2 (6 bases). Trimming pared 4 bases from V and 5 bases from J, leaving 21 bases between. Germline V gene lookup returns CDR1 LGHDT and CDR2 YNNKEL (reference sequence). The CDR3 length is 16 residues.

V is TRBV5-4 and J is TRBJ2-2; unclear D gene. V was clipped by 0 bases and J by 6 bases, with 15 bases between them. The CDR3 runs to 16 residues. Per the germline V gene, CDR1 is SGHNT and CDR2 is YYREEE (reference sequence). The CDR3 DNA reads TGTGCCAGCAGCTTGGGAAGAGGCAGCCGGGCCGGGGAGCTGTTTTTT. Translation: CASSLGRGSRAGELFF.

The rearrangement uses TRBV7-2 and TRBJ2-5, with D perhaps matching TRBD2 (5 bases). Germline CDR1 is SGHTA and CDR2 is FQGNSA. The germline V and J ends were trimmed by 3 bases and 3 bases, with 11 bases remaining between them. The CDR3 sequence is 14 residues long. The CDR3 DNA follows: TGTGCCAGCAGCTTTTGGCAGACTAAAGAGACCCAGTACTTC. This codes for CASSFWQTKETQYF.

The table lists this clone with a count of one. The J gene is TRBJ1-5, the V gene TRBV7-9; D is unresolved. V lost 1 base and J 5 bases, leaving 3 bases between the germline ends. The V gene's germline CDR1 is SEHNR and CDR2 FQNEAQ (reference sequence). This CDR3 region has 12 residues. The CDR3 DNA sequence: TGTGCCAGCAGCTTAGTATATCAGCCCCAGCATTTT. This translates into CASSLVYQPQHF.

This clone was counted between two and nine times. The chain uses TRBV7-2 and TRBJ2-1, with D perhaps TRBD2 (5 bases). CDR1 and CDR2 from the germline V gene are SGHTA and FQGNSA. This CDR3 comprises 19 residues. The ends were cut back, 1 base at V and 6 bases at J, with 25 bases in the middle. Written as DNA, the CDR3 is TGTGCCAGCAGCTTAGTCGGCGCGGTTGGGCGGGCGACCCCCAATGAGCAGTTCTTC. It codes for CASSLVGAVGRATPNEQFF.

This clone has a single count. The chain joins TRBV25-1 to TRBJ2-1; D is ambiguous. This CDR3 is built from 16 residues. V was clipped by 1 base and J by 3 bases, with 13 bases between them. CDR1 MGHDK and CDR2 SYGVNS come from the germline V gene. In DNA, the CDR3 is TGTGCCAGCAGTGAATTTCGCTACGGGTTCTACAATGAGCAGTTCTTC. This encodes CASSEFRYGFYNEQFF.

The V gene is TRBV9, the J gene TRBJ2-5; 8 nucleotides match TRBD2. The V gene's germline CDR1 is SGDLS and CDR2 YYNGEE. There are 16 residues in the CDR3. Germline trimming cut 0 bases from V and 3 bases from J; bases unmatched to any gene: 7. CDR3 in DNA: TGTGCCAGCAGCGTAGGGAGCGGGAGAGAAAAAGAGACCCAGTACTTC. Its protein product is CASSVGSGREKETQYF.

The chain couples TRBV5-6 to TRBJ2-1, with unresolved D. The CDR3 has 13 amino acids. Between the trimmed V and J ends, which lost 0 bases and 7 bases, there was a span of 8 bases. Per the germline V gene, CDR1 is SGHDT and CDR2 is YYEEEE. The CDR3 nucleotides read TGTGCCAGCAGCTTGGCCGCGAGTAATGAGCAGTTCTTC. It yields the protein CASSLAASNEQFF.

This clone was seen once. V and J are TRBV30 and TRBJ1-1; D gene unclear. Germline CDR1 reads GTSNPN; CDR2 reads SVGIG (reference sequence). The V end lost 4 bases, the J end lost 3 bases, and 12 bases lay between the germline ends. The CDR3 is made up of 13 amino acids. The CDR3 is CAWNLQEDTEAFF. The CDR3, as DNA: TGTGCCTGGAACTTGCAGGAGGACACTGAAGCTTTCTTT.

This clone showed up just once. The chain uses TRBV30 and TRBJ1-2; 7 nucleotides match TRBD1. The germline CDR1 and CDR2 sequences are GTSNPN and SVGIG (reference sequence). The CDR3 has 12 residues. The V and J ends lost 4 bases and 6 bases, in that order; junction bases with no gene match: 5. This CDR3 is CAWNRGLDGYTF. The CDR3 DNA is TGTGCCTGGAACAGGGGATTGGATGGCTACACCTTC.

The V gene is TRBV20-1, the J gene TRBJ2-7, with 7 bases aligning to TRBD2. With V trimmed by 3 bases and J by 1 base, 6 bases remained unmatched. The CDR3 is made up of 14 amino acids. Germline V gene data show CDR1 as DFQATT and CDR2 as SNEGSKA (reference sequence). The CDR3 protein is CSASGGLLSYEQYF. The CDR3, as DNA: TGCAGTGCTAGTGGGGGACTACTATCCTACGAGCAGTACTTC.

CDR3 region: CASSLRSYEQYF. The CDR3, as DNA: TGTGCCAGCAGCTTGCGCTCCTACGAGCAGTACTTC. The chain employs TRBV5-4 and TRBJ2-7; no definite D call. This CDR3 region has 12 residues. The germline gives CDR1 SGHNT, CDR2 YYREEE (reference sequence). V was shortened by 1 base and J by 0 bases, with 2 bases between the two germline ends.